A single sample gave rise to the 21 T cell receptor beta chains below, sequenced in a study of regulatory T cells in long-lasting Graves disease. Construction of TCR beta libraries relied on iRepertoire HTBI primers and on Arm-PCR targeting CDR3 regions. TCRdb re-called the multiplex PCR reads through MiXCR, storing one row per CDR3 protein. The sample holds about 620,000 distinct CDR3 sequences, approximately 15% seen once. Specified time point: newly diagnosed GD, antithyroid drugs for less than 3 months. The TCR library was made from RNA extracted from PBMCs. Separately, the same data were catalogued under a study of T cells in Graves' hyperthyroidism and ophthalmopathy.

The sequenced sample was peripheral blood mononuclear cells (PBMCs), obtained at new diagnosis, from a patient treated with antithyroid drugs. These receptors came from a woman aged 25-40 years with Graves disease.

This clonotype was seen repeatedly, ten times or more. The chain carries TRBV20-1 and TRBJ1-5; D is ambiguous. This CDR3 has 14 residues. CDR1 is DFQATT, CDR2 SNEGSKA, per germline (reference sequence). With 0 bases removed from V and 4 bases from J, the gap between germline ends came to 10 bases. The CDR3: CSARDGSDNQPQHF. As DNA, the CDR3 is TGCAGTGCTAGAGATGGGTCAGATAATCAGCCCCAGCATTTT.

This clonotype was counted at least ten times. The chain couples TRBV28 to TRBJ2-7; D is possibly TRBD2 (6 bases). Germline lookup yields CDR1 MDHEN and CDR2 SYDVKM. The CDR3 runs 18 residues. V lost 2 bases, J lost 0 bases, and 20 bases lay in between. CDR3 region: CASSLPRRREVRSYEQYF. The CDR3 DNA sequence: TGTGCCAGCAGTTTACCCCGTCGGCGGGAAGTACGCTCCTACGAGCAGTACTTC. The whole variable domain, filled in from reference TRBV28 and TRBJ2-7, reads DVKVTQSSRYLVKRTGEKVFLECVQDMDHENMFWYRQDPGLGLRLIYFSYDVKMKEKGDIPEGYSVSREKKERFSLILESASTNQTSMYLCASSLPRRREVRSYEQYFGPGTRLTVT.

This clonotype was recorded at least ten times. The chain uses TRBV15 and TRBJ2-5; TRBD1 aligns across 7 bases. Trimming took 2 bases from V and 3 from J; bases not matched to a gene: 12. Germline V CDR1 and CDR2: LNHNV, YYDKDF (reference sequence). The length of the CDR3 is 17 residues. CDR3 nucleotide sequence: TGTGCCACCAGCAGACCGGAGATACCGACAGGGAAAGAGACCCAGTACTTC. Translating it yields CATSRPEIPTGKETQYF.

This clonotype was detected ten times or more. The rearrangement uses TRBV7-9 and TRBJ2-3; D gene uncertain. CDR3 length: 15 residues. CDR1 is SEHNR and CDR2 is FQNEAQ in the germline V gene (reference sequence). V was clipped by 7 bases and J by 2 bases, with 16 bases between them. CDR3 DNA sequence: TGTGCCAGCACCAAATTGACTCTCCTCACAGATACGCAGTATTTT. It specifies CASTKLTLLTDTQYF. The full variable domain, in which reference TRBV7-9 and TRBJ2-3 provide the parts outside the CDR3, is DTGVSQNPRHKITKRGQNVTFRCDPISEHNRLYWYRQTLGQGPEFLTYFQNEAQLEKSRLLSDRFSAERPKGSFSTLEIQRTEQGDSAMYLCASTKLTLLTDTQYFGPGTRLTVL.

This clonotype was picked up a small number of times. V and J are TRBV18 and TRBJ2-1, with TRBD1 as a possible D gene (6 bases). The V end lost 5 bases, the J end lost 8 bases, and 10 bases lay between the germline ends. Germline-derived CDR1 and CDR2 are KGHSH and LQKENI. This CDR3 contains 12 residues. Written as DNA, the CDR3 is TGTGCCAGCTCAAAACCAGGGGATGAGCAGTTCTTC. Its protein is CASSKPGDEQFF.

This clonotype was counted between two and nine times. This chain connects TRBV28 to TRBJ1-2; 7 nucleotides align to TRBD1. The J segment lost 4 bases and the V segment lost 5 bases, leaving 7 bases of the junction unmatched. The CDR3 contains 14 residues. Germline assignment: CDR1 MDHEN and CDR2 SYDVKM. The CDR3, as DNA: TGTGCCAGCAGTCCGGGCAGGGACAGCTATGGCTACACCTTC. It is translated as CASSPGRDSYGYTF.

As regards this clonotype: The junction shows a germline mismatch at one end, possibly a read error. This sequence joins TRBV12-3 or TRBV12-4 and TRBJ1-2; TRBD1 matches at 9 bases. CDR3 size: 14 residues. The CDR3 protein is CANSLLGQGFGYTF. The CDR3 DNA reads as TGTGCCAACAGTTTACTTGGACAGGGGTTCGGCTACACCTTC.

This clonotype was recorded many times. The CDR3 here is CASSYTSGTYEQYF. CDR3 coding DNA: TGTGCCAGCAGTTACACTAGCGGGACCTACGAGCAGTACTTC. The chain uses TRBV28 and TRBJ2-7; 10 bases line up with TRBD2. Germline values: CDR1 MDHEN, CDR2 SYDVKM. V was clipped by 4 bases and J by 2 bases; unmatched bases: 2. The CDR3 has 14 residues. Variable domain in full (rest from reference TRBV28 and TRBJ2-7): DVKVTQSSRYLVKRTGEKVFLECVQDMDHENMFWYRQDPGLGLRLIYFSYDVKMKEKGDIPEGYSVSREKKERFSLILESASTNQTSMYLCASSYTSGTYEQYFGPGTRLTVT.

This clonotype occurred a few times. The chain couples TRBV19 to TRBJ1-5; D is possibly TRBD1 (5 bases). The V gene lost 7 bases and the J gene lost 5 bases, with 15 bases spanning the gap. The CDR3 is 14 residues long. CDR1 is LNHDA and CDR2 is SQIVND in the germline V gene (reference sequence). The CDR3 reads CASKWGLGDQPQHF. CDR3 nucleotide sequence: TGTGCCAGTAAGTGGGGGTTAGGGGATCAGCCCCAGCATTTT. Supplemented by reference TRBV19 and TRBJ1-5, the full variable domain reads DGGITQSPKYLFRKEGQNVTLSCEQNLNHDAMYWYRQDPGQGLRLIYYSQIVNDFQKGDIAEGYSVSREKKESFPLTVTSAQKNPTAFYLCASKWGLGDQPQHFGDGTRLSIL.

The table lists this clonotype with a few counts. The V and J genes are TRBV6-1 and TRBJ2-2; D perhaps matches TRBD2 (5 bases). This CDR3 contains 14 residues. V was shortened by 6 bases and J by 6 bases, with 14 bases between the two germline ends. Germline values: CDR1 MNHNS, CDR2 SASEGT. CDR3 sequence (DNA): TGTGCCAGCAGCCTAGCCCTATACCCCGGGGAGCTGTTTTTT. Its translation: CASSLALYPGELFF.

This clonotype occurred a few times. This rearrangement joins TRBV5-6 to TRBJ2-7, with TRBD2 as a possible D gene (5 bases). Deletions cut 2 bases from V and 0 bases from J, with 27 bases between. In germline, CDR1 is SGHDT, CDR2 YYEEEE. The CDR3 is 20 amino acids. In DNA form, the CDR3 reads TGTGCCAGCAGCTTCTTGAGCTTTGTTCGGGGTCAGGAGCCCTCCTACGAGCAGTACTTC. Its translation is CASSFLSFVRGQEPSYEQYF.

The sample holds many counts of this clonotype. J is TRBJ1-2 and V is TRBV30; TRBD1 might be the D (6 bases). V was shortened by 3 bases and J by 3 bases, with 14 bases between the two germline ends. The CDR3 covers 14 residues. Germline CDR1 and CDR2: GTSNPN and SVGIG (reference sequence). In DNA, the CDR3 is TGTGCCTGGAGAGGGGACACCGACTACTATGGCTACACCTTC. Translation gives CAWRGDTDYYGYTF.

This clonotype was detected a few times. V and J are TRBV2 and TRBJ1-5; possibly TRBD1 for D (5 bases). CDR1 SNHLY and CDR2 FYNNEI come from the germline V gene. V lost 6 bases to trimming and J lost 5 bases, with 14 bases between them. The CDR3 totals 14 residues. CDR3 region: CASRRQSGDQPQHF. CDR3 bases: TGTGCCAGCAGGAGACAGTCTGGGGATCAGCCCCAGCATTTT.

This clonotype has only a few counts. This chain links TRBV30 with TRBJ2-7; 10 bases fit TRBD2. In germline, CDR1 is GTSNPN, CDR2 SVGIG (reference sequence). This CDR3 comprises 15 residues. The J segment lost 1 base and the V segment lost 5 bases, leaving 8 bases of the junction unmatched. The CDR3 loop is CAWASGRGGSYEQYF. The DNA of the CDR3 is TGTGCCTGGGCCAGCGGGAGGGGGGGGTCCTACGAGCAGTACTTC.

Many counts were recorded for this clonotype. The chain has TRBV5-1 and TRBJ2-7; the match to TRBD2 covers 7 bases. The germline V gene encodes CDR1 SGHRS and CDR2 YFSETQ. This CDR3 has 15 residues. V lost 0 bases and J lost 2; bases outside the gene matches: 5. The DNA of the CDR3 is TGCGCCAGCAGCTTGGATGGGGGAGGGCCCTACGAGCAGTACTTC. It encodes CASSLDGGGPYEQYF.

Turning to this clonotype: This may arise from a read error, as a much more abundant clone is one base away. V usage is TRBV12-3 or TRBV12-4 and J usage is TRBJ1-3, with no clear D. The CDR3 is made up of 13 amino acids. The CDR3 protein is CAGSFAGGNTIYF. In nucleotides, the CDR3 is TGTGCCGGCAGTTTCGCAGGAGGAAACACCATATATTTT.

V and J are TRBV6-1 and TRBJ2-7; D unclear. The V end lost 7 bases, the J end lost 1 base, and 14 bases lay between the germline ends. Germline CDR1 and CDR2: MNHNS and SASEGT. CDR3 length: 14 residues. The CDR3 reads CASNLPPVSYEQYF. The CDR3 region has the DNA TGTGCCAGCAATCTTCCCCCGGTTTCCTACGAGCAGTACTTC.

This clonotype was recorded a few times. Just one base apart from a much larger clone, this may be a read error. V is TRBV6-1 and J is TRBJ1-5, with 10 bases identical to TRBD1. The V and J ends lost 5 bases and 6 bases, in that order; junction bases with no gene match: 16. In germline, CDR1 is MNHNS, CDR2 SASEGT. CDR3 length equals 18 residues. The CDR3 loop is CASSTLSKTGGYAQPQHF. The CDR3 DNA reads TGTGCCAGCAGTACCCTCAGCAAGACAGGGGGCTACGCTCAGCCCCAGCATTTT.

The sample holds a few counts of this clonotype. The chain uses TRBV6-2 or TRBV6-3 and TRBJ2-7; D ambiguous. Germline CDR1 MNHEY, CDR2 SVGEGT. The CDR3 covers 15 residues. The V end lost 1 base, the J end lost 1 base, and 11 bases lay between the germline ends. The CDR3 nucleotides are TGTGCCAGCAGTTACTTCTTGGCATCTTCCTACGAGCAGTACTTC. It translates to CASSYFLASSYEQYF.

The rearrangement links TRBV24-1 to TRBJ1-5; TRBD1 might be the D (5 bases). Germline CDR1 reads KGHDR; CDR2 reads SFDVKD. This CDR3 is built from 14 residues. V lost 4 bases and J lost 6, with 12 bases in between. CDR3 residues: CATSEKQEVQPQHF. DNA of the CDR3: TGTGCCACCAGTGAGAAACAGGAGGTTCAGCCCCAGCATTTT.

This sequence joins TRBV5-1 and TRBJ2-7; maybe TRBD1 (5 bases). V was trimmed by 0 bases and J by 0 bases, leaving 10 bases between them. The CDR3 extends over 15 amino acids. From germline, CDR1 is SGHRS and CDR2 YFSETQ. The CDR3 DNA reads TGCGCCAGCAGCTTGGCTGCAGGGATCTCCTACGAGCAGTACTTC. Translating gives CASSLAAGISYEQYF. Based on the CDR3 plus reference TRBV5-1 and TRBJ2-7, the full variable domain is KAGVTQTPRYLIKTRGQQVTLSCSPISGHRSVSWYQQTPGQGLQFLFEYFSETQRNKGNFPGRFSGRQFSNSRSEMNVSTLELGDSALYLCASSLAAGISYEQYFGPGTRLTVT.